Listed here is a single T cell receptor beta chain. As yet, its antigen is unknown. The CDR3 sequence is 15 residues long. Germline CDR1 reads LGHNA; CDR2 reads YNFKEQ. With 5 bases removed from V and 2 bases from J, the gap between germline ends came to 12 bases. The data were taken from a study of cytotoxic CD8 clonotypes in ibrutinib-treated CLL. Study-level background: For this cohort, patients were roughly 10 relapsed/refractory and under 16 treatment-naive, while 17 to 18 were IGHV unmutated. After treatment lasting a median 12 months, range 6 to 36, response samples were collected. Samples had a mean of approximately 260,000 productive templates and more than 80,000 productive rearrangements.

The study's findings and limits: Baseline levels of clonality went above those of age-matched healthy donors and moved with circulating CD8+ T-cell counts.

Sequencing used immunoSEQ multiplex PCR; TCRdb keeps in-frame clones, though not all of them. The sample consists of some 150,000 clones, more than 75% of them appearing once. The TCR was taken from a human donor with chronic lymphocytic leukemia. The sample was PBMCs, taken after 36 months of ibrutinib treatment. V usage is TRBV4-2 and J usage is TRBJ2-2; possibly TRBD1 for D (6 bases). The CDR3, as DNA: TGTGCCAGCAGCACCGCGGACAGTAACACCGGGGAGCTGTTTTTT. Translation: CASSTADSNTGELFF.